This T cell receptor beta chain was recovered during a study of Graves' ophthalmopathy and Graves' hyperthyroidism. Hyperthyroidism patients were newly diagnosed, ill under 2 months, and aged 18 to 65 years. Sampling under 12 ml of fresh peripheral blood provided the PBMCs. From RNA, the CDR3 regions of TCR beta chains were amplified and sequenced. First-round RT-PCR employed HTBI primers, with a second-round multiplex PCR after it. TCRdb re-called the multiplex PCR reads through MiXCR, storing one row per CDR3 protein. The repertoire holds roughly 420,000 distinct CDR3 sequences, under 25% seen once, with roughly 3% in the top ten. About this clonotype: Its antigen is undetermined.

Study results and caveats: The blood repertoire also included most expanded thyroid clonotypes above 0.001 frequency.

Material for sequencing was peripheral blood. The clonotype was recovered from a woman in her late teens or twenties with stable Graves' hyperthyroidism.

The CDR3, as DNA: TGTGCCAGCAGCCAATTGACAGGCCATAGCTCCTACGAGCAGTACTTC. Protein sequence: CASSQLTGHSSYEQYF. V and J are TRBV16 and TRBJ2-7; TRBD1 is a possible D gene (6 bases). Germline V gives CDR1 KGHSY, CDR2 FQNENV. Between the trimmed V and J ends, which lost 1 base and 0 bases, there was a span of 13 bases. There are 16 residues in the CDR3.